This T cell receptor beta chain was obtained from a study of vaccination and CD4 T cells after COVID-19. Noted treatment: approximately 9-day PBMC culture with coronavirus spike peptide pools or control peptides (ViraFEST assay). Fresh IL-2 medium was used to replace half of the medium on days 3 and 7. Trimming took 0 bases from V and 6 from J, leaving 13 bases between them. There are 14 residues in the CDR3. Germline V gene data show CDR1 as DFQATT and CDR2 as SNEGSKA (reference sequence). The study sequenced cultured CD4+ T cell DNA using the Oncomine TCR Beta short-read assay. A single record per CDR3 protein comes from TCRdb applying MiXCR to the PCR reads. The table includes 7,500 to 9,000 distinct CDR3 sequences, 51% detected once. On this clonotype itself: Its antigen is undetermined.

This chain joins TRBV20-1 and TRBJ2-3, with D unresolved. The sequencing input was CD4+ T cells from blood, cultured in vitro. This clonotype was obtained from a human donor who had recovered from COVID-19. The CDR3 bases are TGCAGTGCTAGAGATTATCTTCGGGTGGATACGCAGTATTTT. It yields the protein CSARDYLRVDTQYF.